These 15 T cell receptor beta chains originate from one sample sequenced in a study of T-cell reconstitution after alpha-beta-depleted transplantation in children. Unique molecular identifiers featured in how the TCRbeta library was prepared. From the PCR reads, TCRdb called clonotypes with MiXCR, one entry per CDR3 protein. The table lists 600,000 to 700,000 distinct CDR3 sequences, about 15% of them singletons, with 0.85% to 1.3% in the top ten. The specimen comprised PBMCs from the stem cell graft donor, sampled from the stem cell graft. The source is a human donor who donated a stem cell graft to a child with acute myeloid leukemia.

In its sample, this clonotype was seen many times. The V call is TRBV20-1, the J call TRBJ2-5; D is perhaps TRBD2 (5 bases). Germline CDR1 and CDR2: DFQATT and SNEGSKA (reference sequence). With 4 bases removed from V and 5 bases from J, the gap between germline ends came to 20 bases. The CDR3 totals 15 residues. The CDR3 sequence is CSAKLRSLAWETQYF. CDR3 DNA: TGCAGTGCTAAACTGAGGAGCTTAGCGTGGGAGACCCAGTACTTC.

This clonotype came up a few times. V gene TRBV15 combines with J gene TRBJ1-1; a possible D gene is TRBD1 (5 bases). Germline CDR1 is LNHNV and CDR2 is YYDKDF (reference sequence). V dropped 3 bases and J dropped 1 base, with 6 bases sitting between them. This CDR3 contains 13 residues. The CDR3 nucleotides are TGTGCCACCAGCAGGACAGAGAACACTGAAGCTTTCTTT. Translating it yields CATSRTENTEAFF.

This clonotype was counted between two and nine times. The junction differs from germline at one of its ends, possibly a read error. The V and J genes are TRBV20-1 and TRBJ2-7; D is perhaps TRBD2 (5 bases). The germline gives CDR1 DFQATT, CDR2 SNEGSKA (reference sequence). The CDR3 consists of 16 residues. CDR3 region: CSAHSSSLAFSCEQYF. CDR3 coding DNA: TGCAGTGCTCACTCCTCGTCCCTAGCCTTCTCCTGCGAGCAGTACTTC.

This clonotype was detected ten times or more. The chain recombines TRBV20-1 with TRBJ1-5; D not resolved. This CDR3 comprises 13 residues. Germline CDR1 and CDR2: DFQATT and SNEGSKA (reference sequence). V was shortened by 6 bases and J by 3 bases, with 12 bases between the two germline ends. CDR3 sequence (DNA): TGCAGTGCCCTTGGACTCCACAATCAGCCCCAGCATTTT. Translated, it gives CSALGLHNQPQHF.

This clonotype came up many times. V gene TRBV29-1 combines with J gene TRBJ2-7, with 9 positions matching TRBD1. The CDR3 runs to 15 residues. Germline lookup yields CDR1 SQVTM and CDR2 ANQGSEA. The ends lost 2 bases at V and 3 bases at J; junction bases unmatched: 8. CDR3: CSVETGQGFNYEQYF. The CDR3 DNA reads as TGCAGCGTTGAAACGGGACAGGGCTTCAACTACGAGCAGTACTTC.

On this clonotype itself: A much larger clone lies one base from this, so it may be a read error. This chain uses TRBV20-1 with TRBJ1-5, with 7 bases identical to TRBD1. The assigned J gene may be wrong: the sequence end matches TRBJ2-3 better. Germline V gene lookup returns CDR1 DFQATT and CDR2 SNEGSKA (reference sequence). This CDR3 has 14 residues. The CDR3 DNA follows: TGCAGTGCTAGAGATCTACAGGGGAATCAGCCCCAGTATTTT. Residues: CSARDLQGNQPQYF.

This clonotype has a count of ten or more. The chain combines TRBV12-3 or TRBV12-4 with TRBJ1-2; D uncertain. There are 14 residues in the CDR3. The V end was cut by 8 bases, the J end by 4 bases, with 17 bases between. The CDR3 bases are TGTGCCAGCGAACAAATCAGGTTTTTCTATGGCTACACCTTC. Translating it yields CASEQIRFFYGYTF.

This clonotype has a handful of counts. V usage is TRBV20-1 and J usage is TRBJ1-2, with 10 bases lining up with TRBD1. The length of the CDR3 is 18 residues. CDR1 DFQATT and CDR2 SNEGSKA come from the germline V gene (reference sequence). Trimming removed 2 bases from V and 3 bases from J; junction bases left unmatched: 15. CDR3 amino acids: CSARPFVTGGQFYYGYTF. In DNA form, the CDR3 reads TGCAGTGCTAGACCCTTCGTGACAGGGGGCCAATTTTACTATGGCTACACCTTC.

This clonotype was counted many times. CDR3: CSARDPAYSNQPQHF. The CDR3 DNA is TGCAGTGCTAGAGATCCCGCTTATAGCAATCAGCCCCAGCATTTT. This chain connects TRBV20-1 to TRBJ1-5; the D is unclear. This CDR3 spans 15 amino acids. V gave up 0 bases and J gave up 0 bases, with 9 bases separating them. Germline-derived CDR1 and CDR2 are DFQATT and SNEGSKA (reference sequence).

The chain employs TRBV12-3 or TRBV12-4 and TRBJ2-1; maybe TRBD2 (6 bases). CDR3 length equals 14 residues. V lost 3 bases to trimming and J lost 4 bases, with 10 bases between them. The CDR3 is CASSFMGLYNEQFF. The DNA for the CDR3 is TGTGCCAGCAGTTTTATGGGACTTTACAATGAGCAGTTCTTC.

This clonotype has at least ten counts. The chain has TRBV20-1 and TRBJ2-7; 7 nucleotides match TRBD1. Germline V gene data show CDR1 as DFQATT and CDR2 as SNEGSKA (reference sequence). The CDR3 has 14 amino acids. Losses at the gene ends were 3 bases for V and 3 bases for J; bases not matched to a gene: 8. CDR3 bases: TGCAGTGCTAGTGGGCAGGGGGATCTCTACGAGCAGTACGTC. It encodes CSASGQGDLYEQYV.

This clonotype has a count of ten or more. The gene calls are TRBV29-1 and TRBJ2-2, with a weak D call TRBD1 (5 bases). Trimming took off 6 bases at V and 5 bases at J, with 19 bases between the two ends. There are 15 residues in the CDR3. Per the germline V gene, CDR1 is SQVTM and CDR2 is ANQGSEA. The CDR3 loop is CSVKGKGVETGELFF. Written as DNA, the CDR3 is TGCAGCGTGAAGGGAAAAGGGGTGGAAACCGGGGAGCTGTTTTTT.

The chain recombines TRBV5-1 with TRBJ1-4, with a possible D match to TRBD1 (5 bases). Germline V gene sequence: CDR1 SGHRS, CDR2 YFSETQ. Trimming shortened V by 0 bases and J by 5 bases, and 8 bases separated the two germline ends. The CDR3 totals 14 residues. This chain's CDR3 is CASSLGRGNEKLFF. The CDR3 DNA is TGCGCCAGCAGCTTGGGGAGGGGAAATGAAAAACTGTTTTTT. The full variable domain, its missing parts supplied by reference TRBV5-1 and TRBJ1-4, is KAGVTQTPRYLIKTRGQQVTLSCSPISGHRSVSWYQQTPGQGLQFLFEYFSETQRNKGNFPGRFSGRQFSNSRSEMNVSTLELGDSALYLCASSLGRGNEKLFFGSGTQLSVL.

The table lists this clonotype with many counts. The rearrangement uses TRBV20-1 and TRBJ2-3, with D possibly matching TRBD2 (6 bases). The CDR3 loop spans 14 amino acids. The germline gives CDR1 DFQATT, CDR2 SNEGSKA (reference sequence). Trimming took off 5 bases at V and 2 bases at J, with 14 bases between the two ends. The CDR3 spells CSARRDSNTDTQYF. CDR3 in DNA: TGCAGTGCTCGCCGGGACTCAAACACAGATACGCAGTATTTT.

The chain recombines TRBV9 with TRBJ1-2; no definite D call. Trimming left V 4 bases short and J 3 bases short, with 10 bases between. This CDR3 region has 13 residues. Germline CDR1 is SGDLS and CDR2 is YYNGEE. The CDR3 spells CASSPSQDYGYTF. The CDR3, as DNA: TGTGCCAGCAGCCCGTCCCAGGACTATGGCTACACCTTC.